This TCR beta chain emerged from a study of cytomegalovirus exposure and HLA in healthy donors. Here immunoSEQ multiplex PCR was the method, and the copy in TCRdb shows in-frame clones only, minus some. Among 70,000 to 75,000 clones, approximately 94% were seen once, and the ten largest hold 1.4%. Whole-study results and caveats: Some public TCRs appeared in many individuals, while most sequences were rare.

The CDR3 runs 15 residues. The V gene's germline CDR1 is SGHAT and CDR2 FQDESV (reference sequence). Trimming left V 5 bases short and J 0 bases short, with 14 bases between. With regard to this clone: The antigen is not known.

The genes are TRBV11-1 and TRBJ2-7; D perhaps matches TRBD1 (6 bases). The TCR originated in a man aged 18 to 30 in good health and CMV-seropositive. Sequencing was performed on PBMCs. CDR3 coding DNA: TGTGCCAGCAGCCGACAGGCGAGGAGCTCCTACGAGCAGTACTTC. Encoded protein: CASSRQARSSYEQYF.